The clone carrying this T cell receptor (beta chain) has only a few counts. The data derive from a study of T cells in Graves' hyperthyroidism and ophthalmopathy. The CDR3 regions of TCR beta were amplified from RNA transcripts. TCR CDR3 regions were first amplified by RT-PCR with HTBI primers. In TCRdb, the multiplex PCR reads were re-called with MiXCR into one record per CDR3 protein. Of about 840,000 distinct CDR3 sequences listed, 38% were seen once; the top ten hold around 9.3%. Germline V gene sequence: CDR1 DFQATT, CDR2 SNEGSKA (reference sequence). V dropped 3 bases and J dropped 2 bases, with 5 bases sitting between them. This CDR3 has 11 residues. The study left out patients who had uncontrolled infection, other autoimmune disease, pregnancy or lactation. Each diagnosis was grounded in clinical symptoms, serum thyroxine and TRAb, thyroid ultrasound, and orbital computed tomography.

Sequencing input: blood. The source is a man in his late teens or twenties with Graves' hyperthyroidism. V gene TRBV20-1 combines with J gene TRBJ2-7, with D unclear. The CDR3 loop reads CSARMTYEQYF. The DNA of the CDR3 is TGCAGTGCTAGGATGACCTACGAGCAGTACTTC.